These 31 T cell receptor beta chains were sequenced from one sample in a study of shared T cell receptors in the human thymus. Sequencing was performed with immunoSEQ multiplex PCR; in TCRdb, only in-frame clones are kept and a portion is missing. Counted here are a few hundred thousand clones, approximately 95% occurring once; the ten biggest clones make up around 0.018%. The source material was thymocytes. All receptors come from a human donor.

J is TRBJ1-4 and V is TRBV5-4; D gene uncertain. Per germline, CDR1 SGHNT and CDR2 YYREEE (reference sequence). The CDR3 has 17 amino acids. The germline V and J ends were trimmed by 0 bases and 3 bases, with 15 bases remaining between them. The CDR3 reads CASSLGPPDLANEKLFF. CDR3 DNA sequence: TGTGCCAGCAGCTTGGGCCCTCCAGATTTGGCTAATGAAAAACTGTTTTTT.

This rearrangement joins TRBV5-1 to TRBJ2-1, with unresolved D. Trimming cost V 0 bases and J 7 bases, with 11 bases left between them. The CDR3 contains 14 residues. Looked up from germline, CDR1 is SGHRS and CDR2 is YFSETQ. CDR3 bases: TGCGCCAGCAGCTTGGGCACCGTACAAAATGAGCAGTTCTTC. It yields the protein CASSLGTVQNEQFF.

This clone is a singleton in its sample. The rearrangement links TRBV19 to TRBJ2-1; a possible D gene is TRBD1 (6 bases). The germline V and J ends were trimmed by 7 bases and 3 bases, with 10 bases remaining between them. The V gene's germline CDR1 is LNHDA and CDR2 SQIVND (reference sequence). CDR3 size: 13 residues. In DNA form, the CDR3 reads TGTGCCAGTAAAGGGACACACTACAATGAGCAGTTCTTC. The encoded protein is CASKGTHYNEQFF.

The V call is TRBV11-2, the J call TRBJ2-5; 8 nucleotides line up with TRBD2. This CDR3 contains 15 residues. V lost 3 bases to trimming and J lost 1 base; unmatched junction nucleotides: 4. CDR1 is SGHAT, CDR2 FQNNGV, per germline. CDR3 region: CASSFQTSGQETQYF. The CDR3, as DNA: TGTGCCAGCAGCTTCCAAACTAGCGGCCAAGAGACCCAGTACTTC.

The V gene is TRBV27, the J gene TRBJ2-1, with D perhaps TRBD1 or TRBD2 (6 bases each). The germline gives CDR1 MNHEY, CDR2 SMNVEV (reference sequence). The V end lost 6 bases, the J end lost 5 bases, and 11 bases lay between the germline ends. The length of the CDR3 is 13 residues. CDR3 amino acids: CASRGGVNNEQFF. For the CDR3, the DNA is TGTGCCAGCAGGGGGGGCGTGAACAATGAGCAGTTCTTC.

This clone was seen a few times. The chain joins TRBV11-2 to TRBJ2-3; TRBD2 matches 8 bases. The junction had 18 bases not matched to a gene; V was cut back by 5 bases and J by 2 bases. The CDR3 is made up of 19 amino acids. Germline V gene data show CDR1 as SGHAT and CDR2 as FQNNGV. This chain's CDR3 is CASSLTIRGGREVTDTQYF. Here the CDR3 DNA reads TGTGCCAGCAGCCTCACCATCAGGGGCGGGCGGGAGGTCACAGATACGCAGTATTTT.

The V gene is TRBV4-3, the J gene TRBJ1-2; 7 nucleotides agree with TRBD1. V was clipped by 0 bases and J by 6 bases; unmatched bases: 4. The germline gives CDR1 LGHNA, CDR2 YSLEER. The CDR3 has 14 amino acids. The CDR3 region has the DNA TGCGCCAGCAGCCAAGACGCAGGGGGAGATGGCTACACCTTC. It translates to CASSQDAGGDGYTF.

V usage is TRBV19 and J usage is TRBJ2-3; TRBD1 or TRBD2 may be the D gene (6 bases each). Germline V lookup: CDR1 LNHDA, CDR2 SQIVND (reference sequence). The CDR3 has 15 amino acids. V gave up 7 bases and J gave up 3 bases, with 17 bases separating them. CDR3 DNA sequence: TGTGCCAGTACCTCCCATGGGGGGCTGACAGATACGCAGTATTTT. It specifies CASTSHGGLTDTQYF.

This sequence joins TRBV9 and TRBJ2-6, with D possibly matching TRBD2 (5 bases). V shed 5 bases and J shed 3 bases, with 18 bases lying between them. The CDR3 is 17 amino acids. In germline, CDR1 is SGDLS, CDR2 YYNGEE. CDR3 DNA: TGTGCCAGCAGACTAGGCCGCGGATACGATGGGGCCAACGTCCTGACTTTC. Amino acids: CASRLGRGYDGANVLTF.

The CDR3 loop reads CASSLAGQGRYEQYF. DNA for the CDR3: TGTGCCAGCAGCTTGGCGGGCCAGGGGCGCTACGAGCAGTACTTC. The genes are TRBV28 and TRBJ2-7; perhaps TRBD1 as D (6 bases). This CDR3 comprises 15 residues. Trimming removed 6 bases from V and 3 bases from J, with 18 bases in between. Per the germline V gene, CDR1 is MDHEN and CDR2 is SYDVKM. The whole variable domain, remainder taken from reference TRBV28 and TRBJ2-7, is DVKVTQSSRYLVKRTGEKVFLECVQDMDHENMFWYRQDPGLGLRLIYFSYDVKMKEKGDIPEGYSVSREKKERFSLILESASTNQTSMYLCASSLAGQGRYEQYFGPGTRLTVT.

The rearrangement links TRBV10-3 to TRBJ2-5; weak D call: TRBD1 (5 bases). The DNA matches TRBJ2-7 better at its end, which makes the J call doubtful. Germline values: CDR1 ENHRY, CDR2 SYGVKD. This CDR3 has 15 residues. CDR3 in amino acids: CAISDNRQGSYEQYF. The CDR3 bases are TGTGCCATCAGTGATAACCGCCAGGGCTCCTACGAGCAGTACTTC.

This chain connects TRBV28 to TRBJ2-1, with 11 bases fitting TRBD2. V lost 2 bases to trimming and J lost 6 bases; unmatched junction nucleotides: 6. CDR3 length: 16 residues. Germline CDR1 MDHEN, CDR2 SYDVKM. The CDR3 bases are TGTGCCAGCAGTTTACCAGGACTAGCGGGCACCAATGAGCAGTTCTTC. This translates into CASSLPGLAGTNEQFF.

This sequence joins TRBV27 and TRBJ2-7, with D unresolved. The CDR3 contains 15 residues. V was trimmed by 5 bases and J by 2 bases, leaving 16 bases between them. Germline assignment: CDR1 MNHEY and CDR2 SMNVEV (reference sequence). The CDR3 is CASSPPLGPAYEQYF. CDR3 in DNA: TGTGCCAGCAGTCCCCCCTTAGGCCCGGCCTACGAGCAGTACTTC.

This chain connects TRBV7-9 to TRBJ2-2; 11 positions agree with TRBD1. The junction had 7 bases not matched to a gene; V was cut back by 4 bases and J by 6 bases. This CDR3 spans 16 amino acids. CDR1 is SEHNR and CDR2 is FQNEAQ in the germline V gene (reference sequence). The CDR3 bases are TGTGCCAGCAGCTCCGGGACAGGGGGTCGGGCCGGGGAGCTGTTTTTT. This codes for CASSSGTGGRAGELFF.

V usage is TRBV7-8 and J usage is TRBJ2-7, with 11 bases identical to TRBD1. J gave up 2 bases and V 5 bases, and 14 bases lay outside the gene matches. Germline lookup yields CDR1 SGHVS and CDR2 FQNEAQ. The CDR3 length is 18 residues. The DNA for the CDR3 is TGTGCCAGCAGCCCCAACGTTCTACCGGGACAGGGGGCCTACGAGCAGTACTTC. This encodes CASSPNVLPGQGAYEQYF.

This clone has a single count. The rearrangement uses TRBV7-2 and TRBJ2-3, with 10 bases aligning to TRBD2. The CDR3 consists of 18 residues. Germline V gene data show CDR1 as SGHTA and CDR2 as FQGNSA. J was trimmed by 5 bases and V by 4 bases; bases with no gene match: 15. The CDR3 loop reads CASSSYPLSGRHKDTQYF. CDR3 in DNA: TGTGCCAGCAGCTCCTATCCCCTTAGCGGGAGGCACAAAGATACGCAGTATTTT.

This chain uses TRBV7-2 with TRBJ2-7; 8 bases agree with TRBD2. The germline V gene encodes CDR1 SGHTA and CDR2 FQGNSA. V lost 0 bases to trimming and J lost 5 bases; unmatched junction nucleotides: 9. This CDR3 is built from 16 residues. The CDR3 protein is CASSLARAGAYNEQYF. CDR3 DNA: TGTGCCAGCAGCTTAGCTCGAGCGGGAGCGTATAACGAGCAGTACTTC.

V gene TRBV4-1 combines with J gene TRBJ2-2; D unresolved. The germline V gene encodes CDR1 MGHRA and CDR2 YSYEKL. The length of the CDR3 is 16 residues. V was trimmed by 0 bases and J by 0 bases, leaving 8 bases between them. The CDR3 is CASSQETVSNTGELFF. The CDR3 DNA is TGCGCCAGCAGCCAAGAAACGGTTTCGAACACCGGGGAGCTGTTTTTT.

CDR3: CSVEEGAGEVYEQYF. DNA for the CDR3: TGCAGCGTTGAAGAAGGAGCGGGAGAGGTCTACGAGCAGTACTTC. The rearrangement joins TRBV29-1 to TRBJ2-7; 8 bases are a match to TRBD2. The CDR3 length is 15 residues. J gave up 3 bases and V 0 bases, and 7 bases lay outside the gene matches. Germline lookup yields CDR1 SQVTM and CDR2 ANQGSEA.

This clone was observed a few times. This sequence joins TRBV27 and TRBJ2-5; tentatively, D is TRBD1 (5 bases). Germline CDR1 reads MNHEY; CDR2 reads SMNVEV (reference sequence). This CDR3 comprises 14 residues. Deletions cut 5 bases from V and 5 bases from J, with 15 bases between. The CDR3 is CASSHKGIAETQYF. CDR3 in DNA: TGTGCCAGCAGTCATAAGGGGATCGCTGAGACCCAGTACTTC.

The chain employs TRBV25-1 and TRBJ2-1; 11 bases are a match to TRBD2. CDR1 is MGHDK and CDR2 is SYGVNS in the germline V gene. The CDR3 loop spans 18 amino acids. Trimming cost V 7 bases and J 7 bases; bases outside gene matches: 18. This chain's CDR3 is CASTGRRPLAGGWNEQFF. The CDR3 DNA sequence: TGTGCCAGCACCGGGCGGAGGCCTCTAGCGGGAGGCTGGAATGAGCAGTTCTTC.

The chain carries TRBV4-1 and TRBJ1-6, with a weak D call TRBD1 (6 bases). Looked up from germline, CDR1 is MGHRA and CDR2 is YSYEKL. CDR3 size: 15 residues. The V end lost 4 bases, the J end lost 5 bases, and 12 bases lay between the germline ends. The CDR3 protein is CASSREGGDNSPLHF. The CDR3 nucleotides are TGCGCCAGCAGCCGGGAGGGGGGCGATAATTCACCCCTCCACTTT.

The chain uses TRBV14 and TRBJ1-5; D is unclear. The ends were cut back, 1 base at V and 5 bases at J, with 18 bases in the middle. The CDR3 length is 17 residues. The germline CDR1 and CDR2 sequences are SGHDN and FVKESK. The CDR3 nucleotides are TGTGCCAGCAGCCAAGGTCCGTACGAGTCCAAGTATCAGCCCCAGCATTTT. Encoded protein: CASSQGPYESKYQPQHF. The full variable domain, rest sourced from reference TRBV14 and TRBJ1-5, is EAGVTQFPSHSVIEKGQTVTLRCDPISGHDNLYWYRRVMGKEIKFLLHFVKESKQDESGMPNNRFLAERTGGTYSTLKVQPAELEDSGVYFCASSQGPYESKYQPQHFGDGTRLSIL.

The J gene is TRBJ2-1, the V gene TRBV11-2, with 8 bases that match TRBD2. With V trimmed by 5 bases and J by 3 bases, 6 bases remained unmatched. There are 15 residues in the CDR3. Germline V CDR1 and CDR2: SGHAT, FQNNGV. The CDR3 region has the DNA TGTGCCAGCAGCACCCGGACTAGCCGCTACAATGAGCAGTTCTTC. It yields the protein CASSTRTSRYNEQFF.

This sequence joins TRBV19 and TRBJ2-7, with TRBD1 matching 7 bases. With 3 bases clipped from V and 4 bases from J, the junction kept 3 bases outside the gene matches. The CDR3 has 13 amino acids. The germline CDR1 and CDR2 sequences are LNHDA and SQIVND (reference sequence). The CDR3 reads CASSIDRDYEQYF. CDR3 bases: TGTGCCAGTAGTATTGACAGGGATTACGAGCAGTACTTC.

The chain employs TRBV14 and TRBJ1-4, with D possibly being TRBD1 (5 bases). Germline V CDR1 and CDR2: SGHDN, FVKESK. This CDR3 has 15 amino acids. The germline V and J ends were trimmed by 1 base and 3 bases, with 9 bases remaining between them. The CDR3 DNA follows: TGTGCCAGCAGCCAAGCGGGACGGTCTAATGAAAAACTGTTTTTT. It yields the protein CASSQAGRSNEKLFF. The full variable domain, completed using reference TRBV14 and TRBJ1-4, is EAGVTQFPSHSVIEKGQTVTLRCDPISGHDNLYWYRRVMGKEIKFLLHFVKESKQDESGMPNNRFLAERTGGTYSTLKVQPAELEDSGVYFCASSQAGRSNEKLFFGSGTQLSVL.

The chain combines TRBV11-2 with TRBJ2-5; D gene uncertain. V gave up 4 bases and J gave up 13 bases, with 31 bases separating them. The CDR3 covers 17 residues. The germline V gene encodes CDR1 SGHAT and CDR2 FQNNGV. As DNA, the CDR3 is TGTGCCAGCAGCTCAGTCCGACATCCACCCCTACCGTTCCGAAGGTACTTC. It codes for CASSSVRHPPLPFRRYF.

The CDR3 nucleotides read TGTGCCAGCAGCGTTCCAGGGGGCCGTACAGATACGCAGTATTTT. This translates into CASSVPGGRTDTQYF. The rearrangement uses TRBV9 and TRBJ2-3, with 8 bases fitting TRBD1. The length of the CDR3 is 15 residues. Germline V lookup: CDR1 SGDLS, CDR2 YYNGEE. Losses at the gene ends were 2 bases for V and 3 bases for J; bases not matched to a gene: 5.

Concerning this clone: The junction differs from germline at one of its ends, possibly a read error. This rearrangement joins TRBV14 to TRBJ2-2; D perhaps matches TRBD2 (6 bases). The V gene's germline CDR1 is SGHDN and CDR2 FVKESK. The CDR3 sequence is 13 residues long. The CDR3 nucleotides read TGTGCCAGCAGCCAAGAGGGAATGGGGGGGCTGTTTTTT. Its protein is CASSQEGMGGLFF.

The chain couples TRBV6-5 to TRBJ2-7; possibly TRBD2 for D (6 bases). The CDR3 covers 14 residues. Trimming removed 2 bases from V and 7 bases from J, with 15 bases in between. CDR1 and CDR2 (germline): MNHEY, SVGAGI. The CDR3 region is CASSYVSGLGEQYF. The CDR3, as DNA: TGTGCCAGCAGTTACGTTAGCGGTTTGGGGGAGCAGTACTTC.

CDR3 bases: TGCAGCGGGAGTGGAGGGTCCACTGAAGCTTTCTTT. It specifies CSGSGGSTEAFF. This chain uses TRBV29-1 with TRBJ1-1; D gene unclear. This CDR3 region has 12 residues. V gave up 7 bases and J gave up 4 bases, with 13 bases separating them. From germline, CDR1 is SQVTM and CDR2 ANQGSEA.